The source of this TCR beta chain is a study of CD8+ T cells in alopecia areata. Study-wide findings and caveats: As there was one nonresponder, how baseline CD8+ expansion relates to response remains uncertain.

V lost 7 bases and J 6 bases, leaving 10 bases between the germline ends. CDR1 and CDR2 from the germline V gene are MGHDK and SYGVNS. The CDR3 has 11 amino acids. Treatment reported: oral pan-JAK inhibitor, 5-10 mg twice daily. Sequencing used cDNA as its template, made by extracting RNA and reverse transcribing it. Repertoires were generated with immunoSEQ multiplex PCR, while TCRdb's copy carries only in-frame clones and drops some. Here the sample spans fewer than 150,000 clones, about 54% being singletons. To note about this clone: Its antigen remains unknown.

Here the sequenced sample was CD8+ T cells sorted from blood, taken at week 4, from a patient treated with tofacitinib. The source is a human donor with alopecia areata. The chain joins TRBV25-1 to TRBJ2-7; perhaps TRBD2 as D (5 bases). CDR3 nucleotides: TGTGCCAGCATATACCGGGGCGAGCAGTACTTC. It translates to CASIYRGEQYF.